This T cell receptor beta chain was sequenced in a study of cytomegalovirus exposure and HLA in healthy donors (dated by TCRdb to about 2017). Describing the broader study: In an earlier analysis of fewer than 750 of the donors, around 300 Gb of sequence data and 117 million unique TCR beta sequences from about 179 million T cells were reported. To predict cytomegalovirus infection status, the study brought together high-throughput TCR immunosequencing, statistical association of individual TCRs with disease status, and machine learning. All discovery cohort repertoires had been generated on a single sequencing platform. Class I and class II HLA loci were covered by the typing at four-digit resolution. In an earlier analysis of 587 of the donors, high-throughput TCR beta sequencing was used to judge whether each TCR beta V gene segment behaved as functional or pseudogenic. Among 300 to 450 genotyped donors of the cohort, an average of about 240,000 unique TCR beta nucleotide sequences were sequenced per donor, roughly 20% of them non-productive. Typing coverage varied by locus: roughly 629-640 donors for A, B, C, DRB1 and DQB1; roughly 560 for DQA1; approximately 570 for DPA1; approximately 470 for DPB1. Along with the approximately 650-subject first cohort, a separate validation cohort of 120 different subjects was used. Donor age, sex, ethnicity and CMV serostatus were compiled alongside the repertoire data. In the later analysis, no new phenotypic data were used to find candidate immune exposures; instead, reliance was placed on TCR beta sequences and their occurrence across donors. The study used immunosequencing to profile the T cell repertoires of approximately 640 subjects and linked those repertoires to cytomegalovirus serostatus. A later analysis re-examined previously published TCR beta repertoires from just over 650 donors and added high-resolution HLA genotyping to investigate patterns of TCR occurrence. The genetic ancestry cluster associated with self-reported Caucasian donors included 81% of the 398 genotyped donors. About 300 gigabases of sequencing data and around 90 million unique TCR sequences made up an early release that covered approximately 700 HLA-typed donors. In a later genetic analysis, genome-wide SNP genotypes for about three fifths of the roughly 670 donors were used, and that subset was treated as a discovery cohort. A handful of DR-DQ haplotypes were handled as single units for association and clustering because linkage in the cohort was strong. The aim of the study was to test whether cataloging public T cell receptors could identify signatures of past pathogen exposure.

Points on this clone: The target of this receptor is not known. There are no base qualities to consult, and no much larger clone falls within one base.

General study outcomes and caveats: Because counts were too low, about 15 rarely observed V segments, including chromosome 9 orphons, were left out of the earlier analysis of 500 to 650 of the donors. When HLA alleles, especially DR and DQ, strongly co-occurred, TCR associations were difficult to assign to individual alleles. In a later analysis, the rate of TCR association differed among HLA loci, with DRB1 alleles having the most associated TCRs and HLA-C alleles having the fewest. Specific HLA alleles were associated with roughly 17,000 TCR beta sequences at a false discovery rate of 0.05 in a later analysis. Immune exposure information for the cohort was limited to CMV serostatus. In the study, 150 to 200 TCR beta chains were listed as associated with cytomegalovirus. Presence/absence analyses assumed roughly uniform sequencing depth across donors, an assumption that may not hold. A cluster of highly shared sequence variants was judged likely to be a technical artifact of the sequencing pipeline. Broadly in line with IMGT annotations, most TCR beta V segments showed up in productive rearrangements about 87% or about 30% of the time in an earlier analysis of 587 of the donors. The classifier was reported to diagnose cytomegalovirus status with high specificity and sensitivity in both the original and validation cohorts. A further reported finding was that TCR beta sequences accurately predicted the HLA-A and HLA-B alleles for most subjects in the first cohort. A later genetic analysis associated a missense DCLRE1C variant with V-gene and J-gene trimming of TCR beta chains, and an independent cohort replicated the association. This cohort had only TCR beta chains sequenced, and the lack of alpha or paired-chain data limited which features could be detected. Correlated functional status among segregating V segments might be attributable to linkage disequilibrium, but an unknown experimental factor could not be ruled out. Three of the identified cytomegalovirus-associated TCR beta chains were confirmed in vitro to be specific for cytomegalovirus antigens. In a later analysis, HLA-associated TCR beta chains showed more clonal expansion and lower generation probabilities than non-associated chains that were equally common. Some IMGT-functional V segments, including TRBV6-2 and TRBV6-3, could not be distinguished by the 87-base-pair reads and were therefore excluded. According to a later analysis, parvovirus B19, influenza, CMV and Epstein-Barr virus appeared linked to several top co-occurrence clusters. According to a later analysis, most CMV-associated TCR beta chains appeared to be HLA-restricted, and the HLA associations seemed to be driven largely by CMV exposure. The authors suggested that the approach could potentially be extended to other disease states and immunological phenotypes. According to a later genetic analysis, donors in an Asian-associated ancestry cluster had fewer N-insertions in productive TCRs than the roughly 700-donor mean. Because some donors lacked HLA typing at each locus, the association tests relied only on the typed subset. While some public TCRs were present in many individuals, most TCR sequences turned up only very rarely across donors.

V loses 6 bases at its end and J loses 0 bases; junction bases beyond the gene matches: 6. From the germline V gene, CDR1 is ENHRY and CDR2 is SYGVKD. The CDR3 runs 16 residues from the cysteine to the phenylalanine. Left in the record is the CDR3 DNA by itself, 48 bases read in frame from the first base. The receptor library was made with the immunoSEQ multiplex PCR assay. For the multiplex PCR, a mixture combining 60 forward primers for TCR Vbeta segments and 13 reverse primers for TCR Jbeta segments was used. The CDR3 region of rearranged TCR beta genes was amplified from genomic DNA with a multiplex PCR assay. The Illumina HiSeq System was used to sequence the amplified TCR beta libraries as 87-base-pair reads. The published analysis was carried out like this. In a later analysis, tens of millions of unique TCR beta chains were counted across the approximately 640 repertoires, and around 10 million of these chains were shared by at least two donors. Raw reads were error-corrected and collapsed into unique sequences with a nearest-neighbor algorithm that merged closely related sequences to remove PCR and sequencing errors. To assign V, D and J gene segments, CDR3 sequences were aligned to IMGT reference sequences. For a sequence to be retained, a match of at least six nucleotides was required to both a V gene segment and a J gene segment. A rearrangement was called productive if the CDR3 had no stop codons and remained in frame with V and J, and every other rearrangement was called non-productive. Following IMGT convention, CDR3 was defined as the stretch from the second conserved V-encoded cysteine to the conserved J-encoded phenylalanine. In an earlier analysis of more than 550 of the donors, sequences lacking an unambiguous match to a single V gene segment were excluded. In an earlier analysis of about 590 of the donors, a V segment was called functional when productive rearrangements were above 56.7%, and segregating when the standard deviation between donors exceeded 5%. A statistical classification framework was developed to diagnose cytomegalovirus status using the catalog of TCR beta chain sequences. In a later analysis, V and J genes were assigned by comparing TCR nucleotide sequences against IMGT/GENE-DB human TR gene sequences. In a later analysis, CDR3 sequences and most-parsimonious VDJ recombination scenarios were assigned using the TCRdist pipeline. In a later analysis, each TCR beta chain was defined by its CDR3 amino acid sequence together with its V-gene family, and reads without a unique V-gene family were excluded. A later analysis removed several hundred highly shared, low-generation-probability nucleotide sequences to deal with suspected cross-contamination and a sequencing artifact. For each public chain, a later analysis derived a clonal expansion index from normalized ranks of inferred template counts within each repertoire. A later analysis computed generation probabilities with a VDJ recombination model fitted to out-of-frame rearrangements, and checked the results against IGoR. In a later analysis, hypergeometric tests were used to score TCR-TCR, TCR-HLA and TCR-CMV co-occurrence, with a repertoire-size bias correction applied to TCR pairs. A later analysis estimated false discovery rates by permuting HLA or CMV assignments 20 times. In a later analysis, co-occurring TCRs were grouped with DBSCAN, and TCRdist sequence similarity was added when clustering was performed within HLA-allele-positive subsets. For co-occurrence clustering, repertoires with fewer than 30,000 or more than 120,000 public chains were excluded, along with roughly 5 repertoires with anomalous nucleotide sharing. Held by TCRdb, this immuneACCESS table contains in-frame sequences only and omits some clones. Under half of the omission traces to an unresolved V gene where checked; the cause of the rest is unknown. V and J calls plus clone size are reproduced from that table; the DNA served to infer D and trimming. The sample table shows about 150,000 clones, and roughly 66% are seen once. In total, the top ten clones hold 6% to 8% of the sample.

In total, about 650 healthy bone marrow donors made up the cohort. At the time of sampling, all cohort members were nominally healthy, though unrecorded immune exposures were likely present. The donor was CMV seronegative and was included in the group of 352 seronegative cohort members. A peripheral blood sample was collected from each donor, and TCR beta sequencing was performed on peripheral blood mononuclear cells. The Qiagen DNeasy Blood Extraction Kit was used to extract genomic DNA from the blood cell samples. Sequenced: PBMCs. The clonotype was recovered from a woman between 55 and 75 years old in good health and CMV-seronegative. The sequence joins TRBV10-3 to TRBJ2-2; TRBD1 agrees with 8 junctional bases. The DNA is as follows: TGTGCCATCAGGACCGGGACAGGTACGAACACCGGGGAGCTGTTTTTT. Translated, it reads CAIRTGTGTNTGELFF.